This T cell receptor (beta chain) stems from a study of long-term antiretroviral therapy in people with HIV. Germline loops: CDR1 SNHLY, CDR2 FYNNEI. This CDR3 region has 15 residues. Trimming removed 11 bases from V and 5 bases from J; junction bases left unmatched: 12. In the United States, treatment was given to all participants with HIV. An immunoSEQ assay, version v3.0, was performed at survey level. TCRdb's copy holds only in-frame clones and misses some; the assay was immunoSEQ multiplex PCR. The table includes 16,000 or so clones, approximately 81% detected once. This clone has only a few counts.

The chain has TRBV2 and TRBJ2-7; 13 bases align to TRBD2. Sequences were derived from unsorted PBMCs, sampled 0.5 years after starting antiretroviral therapy. The source of this sequence is a woman between 35 and 50 years old with HIV. The CDR3 DNA is TGTGCCGGAAGGACTAGCGGGAGTATTGTGGACGAGCAGTACTTC. Translated, it gives CAGRTSGSIVDEQYF.